The next 21 T cell receptor beta chains were all read from a single sample in a study of T cells in localized non-small cell lung cancer. This table comes from immunoSEQ multiplex PCR, and its TCRdb copy is limited to in-frame clones, with some not included. The sample lists tens of thousands of clones, 65% to 85% seen once, with approximately 1.2% in the top ten. Here the sequenced sample was peripheral blood, taken before any cancer treatment. The receptors derive from a female donor older than 55 with stage I lung adenocarcinoma.

The rearrangement links TRBV7-9 to TRBJ1-2, with no clear D. The CDR3 length is 12 residues. The V end was cut by 5 bases, the J end by 7 bases, with 11 bases between. Per germline, CDR1 SEHNR and CDR2 FQNEAQ (reference sequence). This CDR3 is CASSSWQAGYTF. The DNA of the CDR3 is TGTGCCAGCAGCAGTTGGCAGGCTGGCTACACCTTC.

The rearrangement uses TRBV27 and TRBJ2-5; weak D call: TRBD1 (5 bases). This CDR3 is built from 17 residues. Trimming cost V 2 bases and J 1 base, with 17 bases left between them. Germline V gene data show CDR1 as MNHEY and CDR2 as SMNVEV (reference sequence). CDR3 nucleotide sequence: TGTGCCAGCAGTTTACCGCCCCCGACAGTAGCCCAAGAGACCCAGTACTTC. Translated, it gives CASSLPPPTVAQETQYF.

In its sample, this clone was seen a few times. V and J are TRBV11-3 and TRBJ1-1; D remains unclear. The V gene's germline CDR1 is SGHNT and CDR2 YENEEA. CDR3 size: 14 residues. Trimming took off 3 bases at V and 1 base at J, with 9 bases between the two ends. The CDR3 DNA is TGTGCCAGCAGCTTCGGACGATCGAACACTGAAGCTTTCTTT. It specifies CASSFGRSNTEAFF.

The chain links TRBV7-3 to TRBJ2-1; D is possibly TRBD2 (7 bases). Between the trimmed V and J ends, which lost 5 bases and 10 bases, there was a span of 21 bases. The length of the CDR3 is 15 residues. Germline assignment: CDR1 SGHTA and CDR2 FQGTGA. The CDR3 DNA is TGTGCCAGCAGCCGTCAGTCGGGGGGCGGCGGGGAGCAGTTCTTC. It yields the protein CASSRQSGGGGEQFF.

The rearrangement joins TRBV29-1 to TRBJ1-1; TRBD1 aligns across 8 bases. V lost 1 base to trimming and J lost 3 bases; unmatched junction nucleotides: 7. The CDR3 runs to 15 residues. Per germline, CDR1 SQVTM and CDR2 ANQGSEA. The CDR3 here is CSVEGQGQGDTEAFF. CDR3 DNA sequence: TGCAGCGTTGAAGGGCAAGGACAGGGTGACACTGAAGCTTTCTTT.

A few counts support this clone. V is TRBV18 and J is TRBJ1-1; D ambiguous. The germline V gene has CDR1 KGHSH and CDR2 LQKENI. Trimming removed 3 bases from V and 11 bases from J, with 13 bases in between. This CDR3 has 12 residues. This CDR3 is CASSPGEGSAFF. The CDR3 region has the DNA TGTGCCAGCTCACCTGGAGAAGGGTCCGCTTTCTTT.

This clone was counted a few times. The chain recombines TRBV5-4 with TRBJ2-2; 7 bases fit TRBD1. CDR1 and CDR2 from the germline V gene are SGHNT and YYREEE (reference sequence). The CDR3 length is 15 residues. V dropped 3 bases and J dropped 1; count of bases not matched to a gene: 3. The CDR3 protein is CASSSGTVNTGELFF. The CDR3 DNA reads as TGTGCCAGCAGCTCCGGGACAGTGAACACCGGGGAGCTGTTTTTT. Full variable domain (outside the CDR3, taken from reference TRBV5-4 and TRBJ2-2): ETGVTQSPTHLIKTRGQQVTLRCSSQSGHNTVSWYQQALGQGPQFIFQYYREEENGRGNFPPRFSGLQFPNYSSELNVNALELDDSALYLCASSSGTVNTGELFFGEGSRLTVL.

This chain connects TRBV10-3 to TRBJ2-1, with D perhaps TRBD1 (6 bases). The ends were cut back, 11 bases at V and 4 bases at J, with 24 bases in the middle. The length of the CDR3 is 16 residues. Germline loops: CDR1 ENHRY, CDR2 SYGVKD. CDR3: CASHGATGNAYNEQFF. The CDR3, as DNA: TGTGCCTCCCACGGCGCTACAGGGAACGCTTACAATGAGCAGTTCTTC.

V usage is TRBV12-5 and J usage is TRBJ2-7, with 7 bases lining up with TRBD1. This CDR3 region has 16 residues. V shed 5 bases, J shed 0 bases, and the junction held 10 bases outside the gene matches. The germline gives CDR1 LGHNT, CDR2 FRNRAP. DNA for the CDR3: TGTGCTAGTGGTGATTCTCCGGGACAGAACTCCTACGAGCAGTACTTC. Encoded protein: CASGDSPGQNSYEQYF. The variable domain in full, completed from reference TRBV12-5 and TRBJ2-7, reads DARVTQTPRHKVTEMGQEVTMRCQPILGHNTVFWYRQTMMQGLELLAYFRNRAPLDDSGMPKDRFSAEMPDATLATLKIQPSEPRDSAVYFCASGDSPGQNSYEQYFGPGTRLTVT.

The rearrangement joins TRBV5-1 to TRBJ2-1; D call uncertain. Germline loops: CDR1 SGHRS, CDR2 YFSETQ. V lost 4 bases and J 9 bases, leaving 29 bases between the germline ends. The CDR3 sequence is 18 residues long. CDR3 residues: CASSPRFSERFSGREQFF. The DNA of the CDR3 is TGCGCCAGCAGCCCTAGATTCTCCGAACGGTTTTCCGGACGTGAGCAGTTCTTC.

The CDR3 DNA reads as TGTGCCAGCAGCCCAACGAGGGGTACGGGAACAGATACGCAGTATTTT. Protein sequence: CASSPTRGTGTDTQYF. V usage is TRBV11-2 and J usage is TRBJ2-3; the D call may be TRBD1 or TRBD2 (5 bases each). The CDR3 runs to 16 residues. V dropped 5 bases and J dropped 3 bases, with 18 bases sitting between them. Germline-derived CDR1 and CDR2 are SGHAT and FQNNGV.

The chain uses TRBV10-3 and TRBJ2-2; D gene ambiguous. Germline CDR1 and CDR2: ENHRY and SYGVKD. Between the trimmed V and J ends, which lost 0 bases and 6 bases, there was a span of 17 bases. This CDR3 spans 17 amino acids. The DNA of the CDR3 is TGTGCCATCAGTGAGTCGGAAAAGCGAGCAGGATCCGGGGAGCTGTTTTTT. Residues: CAISESEKRAGSGELFF.

The V call is TRBV7-9, the J call TRBJ1-5; D possibly corresponds to TRBD1 (5 bases). This CDR3 contains 17 residues. The V and J ends lost 1 base and 0 bases respectively, with 13 bases between them. CDR1 is SEHNR and CDR2 is FQNEAQ in the germline V gene (reference sequence). CDR3 sequence (DNA): TGTGCCAGCAGCTTAGTTGGCGGGGGAGATAGCAATCAGCCCCAGCATTTT. This encodes CASSLVGGGDSNQPQHF.

V and J are TRBV20-1 and TRBJ1-3; unclear D gene. V was shortened by 7 bases and J by 0 bases, with 4 bases between the two germline ends. Germline V lookup: CDR1 DFQATT, CDR2 SNEGSKA (reference sequence). CDR3 length: 11 residues. CDR3 in DNA: TGCAGTGGGAGCTCTGGAAACACCATATATTTT. Protein product: CSGSSGNTIYF.

The V and J genes are TRBV5-3 and TRBJ1-1; the D is unclear. TRBV5-3 is noted as an ORF with a role that remains uncertain. Trimming left V 2 bases short and J 2 bases short, with 10 bases between. The CDR3 is 14 residues long. This chain's CDR3 is CARSLRRGNTEAFF. Here the CDR3 DNA reads TGTGCCAGAAGCTTAAGACGGGGTAACACTGAAGCTTTCTTT.

The V call is TRBV28, the J call TRBJ1-4; 9 bases fit TRBD1. Germline CDR1 reads MDHEN; CDR2 reads SYDVKM. V was clipped by 2 bases and J by 7 bases; unmatched bases: 5. The CDR3 totals 15 residues. The CDR3 is CASSLAGQGSEKLFF. CDR3 nucleotide sequence: TGTGCCAGCAGTTTAGCGGGACAGGGAAGTGAAAAACTGTTTTTT.

The CDR3 sequence is CASSLIYEQYF. DNA for the CDR3: TGTGCCAGCAGTTTAATCTACGAGCAGTACTTC. The gene calls are TRBV28 and TRBJ2-7; no definite D call. Germline V lookup: CDR1 MDHEN, CDR2 SYDVKM. This CDR3 spans 11 amino acids. V was clipped by 2 bases and J by 3 bases, with 2 bases between them.

The rearrangement uses TRBV28 and TRBJ2-3; 10 nucleotides align to TRBD2. CDR3 length: 15 amino acids. Germline V CDR1 and CDR2: MDHEN, SYDVKM. Trimming cost V 10 bases and J 3 bases; bases outside gene matches: 10. CDR3 sequence reads: CATKTAGGPTDTQYF. For the CDR3, the DNA is TGTGCCACCAAGACAGCGGGAGGGCCAACAGATACGCAGTATTTT.

This chain joins TRBV6-5 and TRBJ1-5, with no clear D. The CDR3 spans 15 residues. V lost 5 bases, J lost 0 bases, and 11 bases lay in between. The germline CDR1 and CDR2 sequences are MNHEY and SVGAGI. The CDR3: CASSIDRASNQPQHF. Written as DNA, the CDR3 is TGTGCCAGCAGTATCGACCGTGCTAGCAATCAGCCCCAGCATTTT.

The chain uses TRBV19 and TRBJ2-1, with D possibly being TRBD2 (5 bases). The V end lost 4 bases, the J end lost 3 bases, and 7 bases lay between the germline ends. This CDR3 region has 13 residues. Germline V gene data show CDR1 as LNHDA and CDR2 as SQIVND (reference sequence). The CDR3 protein is CASSSDYYNEQFF. The CDR3 region has the DNA TGTGCCAGTAGTAGTGACTACTACAATGAGCAGTTCTTC.

The chain couples TRBV5-4 to TRBJ2-5; TRBD2 matches 8 bases. The CDR3 has 16 amino acids. Germline CDR1 reads SGHNT; CDR2 reads YYREEE (reference sequence). The ends lost 5 bases at V and 4 bases at J; junction bases unmatched: 13. Here the CDR3 reads CASSRSGGGLGETQYF. CDR3 sequence (DNA): TGTGCCAGCAGTCGATCCGGGGGGGGCTTAGGAGAGACCCAGTACTTC.